The sequence of this TCR beta chain was determined in a study of blood T cell repertoires in COVID-19. Original analysis: Nucleated cell number was recorded as an estimate derived from reference gene primer amplification. Clones were sequenced by immunoSEQ multiplex PCR, and TCRdb holds only the in-frame ones, with some missing. V and J calls and clone size are as listed in that table; D and trimming were resolved from the DNA. The sample lists about 50,000 clones; approximately 83% were seen once. V dropped 4 bases and J dropped 9 bases, with 13 bases sitting between them. This CDR3 comprises 13 residues. Germline V gene sequence: CDR1 MNHEY, CDR2 SVGAGI.

Sequencing used peripheral blood. The TCR comes from a man aged 35 to 55 with acute or convalescent COVID-19. The V and J genes are TRBV6-5 and TRBJ1-5, with D possibly matching TRBD1 (5 bases). This CDR3 is CASSFKKTAPQHF. The CDR3 region has the DNA TGTGCCAGCAGTTTTAAAAAGACAGCGCCCCAGCATTTT.